The 25 T cell receptor beta chains below all came from one sample that was sequenced in a study of T-cell memory formation after mild COVID-19. Via MiXCR, TCRdb re-called the 5' RACE reads, giving one row per CDR3 protein. The data contain under 150,000 distinct CDR3 sequences, 16% of them singletons. The material sequenced was PBMCs or a T cell subset sorted from them (not recorded which). The origin of the receptors is an adult woman who had mild COVID-19 (a few samples of this study predate the infection). Cell type and time point are not known.

The chain links TRBV27 to TRBJ2-1, with D hard to call. The germline gives CDR1 MNHEY, CDR2 SMNVEV (reference sequence). V lost 5 bases to trimming and J lost 6 bases, with 29 bases between them. CDR3 length: 19 residues. In DNA, the CDR3 is TGTGCCAGCAGTCCGAACCCATTTTCCCGCTGGTCCTCCCTCAATGAGCAGTTCTTC. Translated: CASSPNPFSRWSSLNEQFF.

The chain joins TRBV7-9 to TRBJ2-7; TRBD1 matches at 7 bases. The V and J ends lost 5 bases and 1 base, in that order; junction bases with no gene match: 8. The length of the CDR3 is 15 residues. The germline V gene encodes CDR1 SEHNR and CDR2 FQNEAQ (reference sequence). The CDR3 coding sequence is TGTGCCAGCAGCCAGAAGGGACAGTCTTCCTACGAGCAGTACTTC. Protein product: CASSQKGQSSYEQYF.

This clonotype has just a few counts. DNA for the CDR3: TGTGCCAGCAGCCCAGGGCTACGAGAGACCCAGTACTTC. It is translated as CASSPGLRETQYF. The rearrangement links TRBV27 to TRBJ2-5; TRBD1 might be the D (5 bases). The length of the CDR3 is 13 residues. CDR1 is MNHEY, CDR2 SMNVEV, per germline (reference sequence). V was clipped by 6 bases and J by 4 bases, with 12 bases between them.

This clonotype was detected only a few times. The V call is TRBV9, the J call TRBJ2-7; 7 positions agree with TRBD1. The length of the CDR3 is 15 residues. CDR1 and CDR2 (germline): SGDLS, YYNGEE. V trimming: 1 base; J trimming: 8 bases; junction bases outside the gene matches: 12. This CDR3 reads CASSVRDSPFGKQYF. In DNA, the CDR3 is TGTGCCAGCAGCGTAAGGGACAGTCCCTTTGGGAAGCAGTACTTC.

CDR3 protein: CASSVVSGGASEQFF. The CDR3, as DNA: TGTGCCAGCAGCGTAGTTAGCGGGGGGGCATCTGAGCAGTTCTTC. The chain joins TRBV9 to TRBJ2-1, with 11 bases that match TRBD2. CDR1 is SGDLS and CDR2 is YYNGEE in the germline V gene. CDR3 length: 15 residues. Unmatched junction bases numbered 5, after V lost 0 bases and J lost 9 bases. The whole variable domain, remainder taken from reference TRBV9 and TRBJ2-1, is DSGVTQTPKHLITATGQRVTLRCSPRSGDLSVYWYQQSLDQGLQFLIQYYNGEERAKGNILERFSAQQFPDLHSELNLSSLELGDSALYFCASSVVSGGASEQFFGPGTRLTVL.

The genes are TRBV19 and TRBJ2-2, with a tentative D call TRBD2 (6 bases). CDR1 and CDR2 (germline): LNHDA, SQIVND (reference sequence). V lost 5 bases to trimming and J lost 4 bases, with 11 bases between them. CDR3 size: 14 residues. CDR3 in DNA: TGTGCCAGTAGTGGAGGGACTTCCACCGGGGAGCTGTTTTTT. This encodes CASSGGTSTGELFF.

The table lists this clonotype with a few counts. This chain connects TRBV4-2 to TRBJ2-3; 7 bases line up with TRBD2. Looked up from germline, CDR1 is LGHNA and CDR2 is YNFKEQ. The trim removed 4 bases at V and 0 bases at J, leaving 1 base unmatched. The CDR3 has 14 residues. CDR3: CASSPSGSTDTQYF. The CDR3 bases are TGTGCCAGCAGCCCTAGCGGTAGCACAGATACGCAGTATTTT.

There are a few counts of this clonotype. J is TRBJ2-7 and V is TRBV2; a weak D match, TRBD1 (6 bases). The CDR3 is 14 amino acids. Looked up from germline, CDR1 is SNHLY and CDR2 is FYNNEI. The V end was cut by 1 base, the J end by 1 base, with 8 bases between. CDR3 protein: CASSEGTASYEQYF. CDR3 DNA: TGTGCCAGCAGTGAAGGGACAGCATCCTACGAGCAGTACTTC.

The rearrangement joins TRBV7-2 to TRBJ2-5; D may match TRBD1 or TRBD2 (6 bases each). CDR1 SGHTA and CDR2 FQGNSA come from the germline V gene. CDR3 size: 17 residues. The V end lost 6 bases, the J end lost 2 bases, and 22 bases lay between the germline ends. The CDR3, as DNA: TGTGCCAGCAGTATAGGGCCCGGGGGCCTTAAACAAGAGACCCAGTACTTC. Translated, it gives CASSIGPGGLKQETQYF.

The chain uses TRBV10-2 and TRBJ2-7, with TRBD2 matching 11 bases. The CDR3 is 16 amino acids. In germline, CDR1 is WSHSY, CDR2 SAAADI. Trimming took 6 bases from V and 5 from J; bases not matched to a gene: 12. The CDR3 coding sequence is TGCGCCAGCAGCAGACTAGCGGGGATTATCCCCCACGAGCAGTACTTC. It encodes CASSRLAGIIPHEQYF.

This chain uses TRBV12-3 or TRBV12-4 with TRBJ1-2; D ambiguous. The CDR3 sequence is 15 residues long. Deletions cut 0 bases from V and 0 bases from J, with 8 bases between. The CDR3 sequence: CASSLAPPTNYGYTF. CDR3 coding DNA: TGTGCCAGCAGTTTAGCGCCACCAACTAACTATGGCTACACCTTC.

This clonotype showed up just a few times. The rearrangement links TRBV20-1 to TRBJ2-7; D gene ambiguous. The CDR3 contains 11 residues. V lost 1 base and J lost 3, with 4 bases in between. The germline gives CDR1 DFQATT, CDR2 SNEGSKA (reference sequence). This CDR3 reads CSARAYYEQYF. CDR3 DNA sequence: TGCAGTGCTAGAGCCTACTACGAGCAGTACTTC.

This clonotype has only a few counts. CDR3 loop: CSVSQGDQPQHF. The CDR3 coding sequence is TGCAGTGTTTCGCAGGGGGATCAGCCCCAGCATTTT. The V gene is TRBV20-1, the J gene TRBJ1-5, with 7 bases lining up with TRBD1. The CDR3 loop spans 12 amino acids. Losses at the gene ends were 7 bases for V and 5 bases for J; bases not matched to a gene: 5. From germline, CDR1 is DFQATT and CDR2 SNEGSKA (reference sequence).

V is TRBV5-4 and J is TRBJ1-1; 7 positions match TRBD1. Per the germline V gene, CDR1 is SGHNT and CDR2 is YYREEE (reference sequence). The CDR3 contains 13 residues. The V gene end was trimmed by 0 bases and the J gene end by 6 bases; junction bases not matched to a gene: 2. CDR3 sequence: CASSLGTGPEAFF. As DNA, the CDR3 is TGTGCCAGCAGCTTGGGGACAGGACCTGAAGCTTTCTTT.

The rearrangement joins TRBV7-2 to TRBJ2-1, with D uncertain. The V gene's germline CDR1 is SGHTA and CDR2 FQGNSA. The CDR3 runs to 12 residues. The V gene lost 1 base and the J gene lost 6 bases, with 4 bases spanning the gap. CDR3 in DNA: TGTGCCAGCAGCTTAGGGTTCAATGAGCAGTTCTTC. Protein product: CASSLGFNEQFF.

Only a few counts were recorded for this clonotype. V usage is TRBV25-1 and J usage is TRBJ2-7, with D perhaps matching TRBD1 or TRBD2 (5 bases each). The V gene's germline CDR1 is MGHDK and CDR2 SYGVNS. Trimming took 6 bases from V and 3 from J, leaving 18 bases between them. The CDR3 has 15 amino acids. The CDR3 loop is CASRRATGRGYEQYF. As DNA, the CDR3 is TGTGCCAGCAGAAGAGCGACGGGACGTGGCTACGAGCAGTACTTC.

The chain joins TRBV7-9 to TRBJ1-1, with 7 bases aligning to TRBD1. V lost 2 bases, J lost 0 bases, and 6 bases stayed unmatched. The germline CDR1 and CDR2 sequences are SEHNR and FQNEAQ (reference sequence). CDR3 length: 16 residues. CDR3 sequence reads: CASSLLSTGMNTEAFF. In DNA form, the CDR3 reads TGTGCCAGCAGCTTACTATCGACAGGGATGAACACTGAAGCTTTCTTT.

CDR3 in amino acids: CASSLRDQPQHF. The CDR3 DNA reads TGTGCCAGCAGTTTACGAGATCAGCCCCAGCATTTT. This rearrangement joins TRBV12-3 or TRBV12-4 to TRBJ1-5, with D unresolved. This CDR3 is built from 12 residues. V dropped 2 bases and J dropped 5 bases, with 4 bases sitting between them.

This clonotype was recorded at least ten times. This chain connects TRBV5-1 to TRBJ2-1; D possibly corresponds to TRBD2 (7 bases). The CDR3 length is 15 residues. V was trimmed by 4 bases and J by 1 base, leaving 12 bases between them. Per germline, CDR1 SGHRS and CDR2 YFSETQ. CDR3 nucleotides: TGCGCCAGCAGCAGGGGGGGAGGGTCCTACAATGAGCAGTTCTTC. It yields the protein CASSRGGGSYNEQFF.

This clonotype occurred many times. The DNA of the CDR3 is TGCGCCAGCAGCACCCAGGACAGATCTGAGACCCAGTACTTC. It encodes CASSTQDRSETQYF. V usage is TRBV5-1 and J usage is TRBJ2-5; D is possibly TRBD1 (6 bases). The CDR3 extends over 14 amino acids. Between the trimmed V and J ends, which lost 4 bases and 5 bases, there was a span of 15 bases. Germline CDR1 and CDR2: SGHRS and YFSETQ.

This clonotype was observed many times. This chain links TRBV5-1 with TRBJ1-2; D gene uncertain. Between the trimmed V and J ends, which lost 3 bases and 10 bases, there was a span of 13 bases. This CDR3 region has 12 residues. CDR1 and CDR2 (germline): SGHRS, YFSETQ. The CDR3: CASSSENSPYTF. CDR3 in DNA: TGCGCCAGCAGCTCCGAGAACAGTCCCTACACCTTC. The full variable domain, completed using reference TRBV5-1 and TRBJ1-2, is KAGVTQTPRYLIKTRGQQVTLSCSPISGHRSVSWYQQTPGQGLQFLFEYFSETQRNKGNFPGRFSGRQFSNSRSEMNVSTLELGDSALYLCASSSENSPYTFGSGTRLTVV.

Only a few counts were recorded for this clonotype. The genes are TRBV4-3 and TRBJ2-3, with TRBD2 identical over 11 bases. The CDR3 covers 18 residues. CDR1 and CDR2 (germline): LGHNA, YSLEER. The V and J ends lost 0 bases and 4 bases, in that order; junction bases with no gene match: 9. The CDR3 loop reads CASSQDRVLAGDPDTQYF. Written as DNA, the CDR3 is TGCGCCAGCAGCCAAGATCGGGTACTAGCGGGAGACCCAGATACGCAGTATTTT.

J is TRBJ2-2 and V is TRBV6-5; weak D call: TRBD1 (5 bases). The CDR3 runs 12 residues. Germline assignment: CDR1 MNHEY and CDR2 SVGAGI. The V end was cut by 4 bases, the J end by 7 bases, with 7 bases between. The CDR3 sequence: CASSSQGGELFF. CDR3 bases: TGTGCCAGCAGTTCCCAGGGCGGGGAGCTGTTTTTT.

In its sample, this clonotype was seen a few times. The rearrangement links TRBV12-3 or TRBV12-4 to TRBJ2-7, with D possibly being TRBD1 or TRBD2 (5 bases each). Trimming removed 3 bases from V and 6 bases from J, with 21 bases in between. The CDR3 is 16 residues long. In DNA, the CDR3 is TGTGCCAGCAGTTTCCCGGGACCTGGGAACCCCGGCGAGCAGTACTTC. It encodes CASSFPGPGNPGEQYF.

This clonotype was seen only a few times. The rearrangement links TRBV5-6 to TRBJ2-7; TRBD2 aligns across 12 bases. Losses at the gene ends were 4 bases for V and 2 bases for J; bases not matched to a gene: 7. The CDR3 covers 16 residues. CDR1 is SGHDT, CDR2 YYEEEE, per germline. The CDR3 DNA follows: TGTGCCAGCAGCCCTGAGAGACTAGCGGGAGCCTACGAGCAGTACTTC. The encoded protein is CASSPERLAGAYEQYF. The entire variable domain, with the rest obtained from reference TRBV5-6 and TRBJ2-7, is as follows: DAGVTQSPTHLIKTRGQQVTLRCSPKSGHDTVSWYQQALGQGPQFIFQYYEEEERQRGNFPDRFSGHQFPNYSSELNVNALLLGDSALYLCASSPERLAGAYEQYFGPGTRLTVT.